The 29 T cell receptor beta chains below come from one sample, sequenced in a study of circulating CD8 cells and anti-PD-1 response in melanoma. From live CD3+CD8+TCRalphabeta+ cells, four PD-1 and/or TIGIT subsets were sorted. Using 15 ng of total RNA, TCR libraries were made with the QIAseq Immune Repertoire TCR panel. TCRdb ran MiXCR on the reads and lists one entry per CDR3 protein. Seen here are 350 to 400 distinct CDR3 sequences, 5.7% observed once, and the top ten hold roughly three fifths. The input for sequencing was CD8+ T cells from PBMCs, taken at baseline or after one month of anti-PD-1 therapy (not recorded which). All receptors derive from a human donor with melanoma.

This clonotype was observed a few times. The V gene is TRBV7-2, the J gene TRBJ2-7; TRBD2 matches at 9 bases. Losses at the gene ends were 5 bases for V and 5 bases for J; bases not matched to a gene: 7. The CDR3 is 14 amino acids. Germline CDR1 SGHTA, CDR2 FQGNSA. The CDR3 reads CASSQLAGPNEQYF. The CDR3 nucleotides read TGTGCCAGCAGCCAGCTAGCGGGGCCAAACGAGCAGTACTTC. Drawing the rest from reference TRBV7-2 and TRBJ2-7, the complete variable domain is GAGVSQSPSNKVTEKGKDVELRCDPISGHTALYWYRQSLGQGLEFLIYFQGNSAPDKSGLPSDRFSAERTGGSVSTLTIQRTQQEDSAVYLCASSQLAGPNEQYFGPGTRLTVT.

Judged by abundance, this clonotype is medium-sized. This rearrangement joins TRBV9 to TRBJ2-7; D is uncertain. The CDR3 is 14 residues long. Germline CDR1 SGDLS, CDR2 YYNGEE. Between the trimmed V and J ends, which lost 4 bases and 3 bases, there was a span of 14 bases. The CDR3 DNA follows: TGTGCCAGCAGCCCGAATAACGGAGACTACGAGCAGTACTTC. Amino acid sequence: CASSPNNGDYEQYF.

In its sample, this clonotype is medium-sized (0.01 to 0.1%). This chain connects TRBV7-8 to TRBJ2-3, with a possible D match to TRBD1 (6 bases). The CDR3 is made up of 17 amino acids. Trimming shortened V by 6 bases and J by 5 bases, and 24 bases separated the two germline ends. The germline gives CDR1 SGHVS, CDR2 FQNEAQ. In DNA form, the CDR3 reads TGTGCCAGCAGTCGAATCTTGGGTGGGACAAAAGGAGATACGCAGTATTTT. Amino acid sequence: CASSRILGGTKGDTQYF.

By sample share, this clonotype is medium-sized. The V call is TRBV7-8, the J call TRBJ2-5; D might be TRBD1 (5 bases). The length of the CDR3 is 12 residues. V gave up 3 bases and J gave up 5 bases, with 7 bases separating them. CDR1 SGHVS and CDR2 FQNEAQ come from the germline V gene. The CDR3 protein is CASSFPGETQYF. DNA for the CDR3: TGTGCCAGCAGCTTCCCAGGGGAGACCCAGTACTTC.

This clonotype is medium-sized by share. CDR3 bases: TGTGCCAGCAGTTACGCGGGACAGGGGATGGAGCAGTACTTC. This translates into CASSYAGQGMEQYF. The rearrangement uses TRBV6-6 and TRBJ2-7; 10 nucleotides line up with TRBD1. Germline V lookup: CDR1 MNHNY, CDR2 SVGAGI (reference sequence). Trimming cost V 2 bases and J 7 bases; bases outside gene matches: 5. CDR3 size: 14 residues.

By share of the sample, this clonotype is large (0.1 to 1%). V usage is TRBV9 and J usage is TRBJ2-5; 7 positions agree with TRBD2. The J segment lost 5 bases and the V segment lost 0 bases, leaving 7 bases of the junction unmatched. CDR3 length: 15 amino acids. Germline V gene sequence: CDR1 SGDLS, CDR2 YYNGEE. The CDR3 nucleotides read TGTGCCAGCAGCGTAGAGGCGGGGGTGTGGGAGACCCAGTACTTC. This encodes CASSVEAGVWETQYF. Full variable domain (rest looked up from reference TRBV9 and TRBJ2-5): DSGVTQTPKHLITATGQRVTLRCSPRSGDLSVYWYQQSLDQGLQFLIQYYNGEERAKGNILERFSAQQFPDLHSELNLSSLELGDSALYFCASSVEAGVWETQYFGPGTRLLVL.

This clonotype is categorized as medium-sized. The CDR3 region is CASSLKSGRNEQFF. CDR3 bases: TGTGCCAGCAGCTTGAAATCAGGGCGCAATGAGCAGTTCTTC. The chain is built from TRBV5-6 and TRBJ2-1, with TRBD1 as a possible D gene (5 bases). The CDR3 sequence is 14 residues long. Germline V gene data show CDR1 as SGHDT and CDR2 as YYEEEE. The ends were cut back, 1 base at V and 6 bases at J, with 11 bases in the middle.

The sample holds a few counts of this clonotype. The chain is built from TRBV19 and TRBJ2-7; 7 nucleotides match TRBD2. V lost 1 base and J lost 0; bases outside the gene matches: 3. The germline V gene has CDR1 LNHDA and CDR2 SQIVND (reference sequence). This CDR3 is 15 amino acids long. The CDR3 is CASSIVGGISYEQYF. The CDR3, as DNA: TGTGCCAGTAGTATAGTGGGAGGGATCTCCTACGAGCAGTACTTC. The complete variable domain, with remaining parts taken from reference TRBV19 and TRBJ2-7, reads DGGITQSPKYLFRKEGQNVTLSCEQNLNHDAMYWYRQDPGQGLRLIYYSQIVNDFQKGDIAEGYSVSREKKESFPLTVTSAQKNPTAFYLCASSIVGGISYEQYFGPGTRLTVT.

By share, this clonotype counts as large. The rearrangement uses TRBV10-3 and TRBJ2-7; the match to TRBD1 covers 7 bases. V dropped 9 bases and J dropped 7; count of bases not matched to a gene: 9. The CDR3 consists of 12 residues. CDR1 and CDR2 from the germline V gene are ENHRY and SYGVKD. This chain's CDR3 is CAMGQSFWEQYF. In DNA, the CDR3 is TGTGCCATGGGACAGTCTTTCTGGGAGCAGTACTTC.

In its sample, this clonotype ranks as medium-sized. V gene TRBV20-1 combines with J gene TRBJ1-2, with no clear D. The germline gives CDR1 DFQATT, CDR2 SNEGSKA (reference sequence). The ends were cut back, 0 bases at V and 6 bases at J, with 14 bases in the middle. The CDR3 has 14 amino acids. CDR3 sequence (DNA): TGCAGTGCTAGAGATGAGCCCCCAGGCGATGGCTACACCTTC. Its translation: CSARDEPPGDGYTF.

This clonotype is termed medium-sized. V gene TRBV19 combines with J gene TRBJ1-1, with D uncertain. The germline gives CDR1 LNHDA, CDR2 SQIVND (reference sequence). V lost 11 bases and J lost 10, with 8 bases in between. The CDR3 contains 8 residues. The CDR3 protein is CAGQRAFF. The CDR3 bases are TGTGCCGGCCAGAGAGCTTTCTTT.

This clonotype is labeled medium-sized. CDR3 loop: CASSLRGISNQPQHF. The CDR3 DNA reads as TGTGCCAGCAGTCTAAGGGGGATTAGCAATCAGCCCCAGCATTTT. The chain carries TRBV27 and TRBJ1-5; tentatively, D is TRBD1 (6 bases). Per germline, CDR1 MNHEY and CDR2 SMNVEV (reference sequence). This CDR3 has 15 amino acids. The ends were cut back, 5 bases at V and 0 bases at J, with 11 bases in the middle.

By share, this clonotype counts as medium-sized. V usage is TRBV19 and J usage is TRBJ2-7; D remains unclear. Trimming pared 3 bases from V and 3 bases from J, leaving 9 bases between. CDR1 LNHDA and CDR2 SQIVND come from the germline V gene (reference sequence). CDR3 length: 13 amino acids. CDR3 bases: TGTGCCAGTAGTATCACGCATTACTACGAGCAGTACTTC. Amino acid sequence: CASSITHYYEQYF.

This clonotype is deemed large. This chain connects TRBV25-1 to TRBJ2-7; D may be TRBD1 (6 bases). CDR1 MGHDK and CDR2 SYGVNS come from the germline V gene. This CDR3 has 12 amino acids. V dropped 8 bases and J dropped 0 bases, with 8 bases sitting between them. CDR3 DNA: TGTGCCAGCCGGGACAACTCCTACGAGCAGTACTTC. Translation: CASRDNSYEQYF.

This clonotype is large in the sample. This CDR3 reads CASSLNRANTGELFF. The CDR3 DNA sequence: TGCGCCAGCAGTCTGAACAGGGCGAACACCGGGGAGCTGTTTTTT. The chain joins TRBV4-1 to TRBJ2-2; D perhaps matches TRBD1 (6 bases). CDR1 is MGHRA and CDR2 is YSYEKL in the germline V gene. V was shortened by 6 bases and J by 0 bases, with 11 bases between the two germline ends. The CDR3 loop spans 15 amino acids.

This clonotype is labeled as medium-sized. This sequence joins TRBV28 and TRBJ2-5; possibly TRBD1 for D (6 bases). CDR1 is MDHEN, CDR2 SYDVKM, per germline. V gave up 3 bases and J gave up 5 bases, with 10 bases separating them. CDR3 length: 13 amino acids. For the CDR3, the DNA is TGTGCCAGCAGTTTTAGACAGGCGGAGACCCAGTACTTC. This codes for CASSFRQAETQYF.

By share, this clonotype ranks as large. The chain recombines TRBV25-1 with TRBJ2-1; 9 bases line up with TRBD1. The germline V gene has CDR1 MGHDK and CDR2 SYGVNS. V gave up 3 bases and J gave up 2 bases; unmatched junction bases: 2. CDR3 size: 15 residues. The CDR3: CASSETGGAYNEQFF. Written as DNA, the CDR3 is TGTGCCAGCAGTGAGACAGGGGGAGCCTACAATGAGCAGTTCTTC.

Sample share makes this clonotype medium-sized (0.01 to 0.1%). V and J are TRBV19 and TRBJ2-1; D gene uncertain. Germline assignment: CDR1 LNHDA and CDR2 SQIVND (reference sequence). V lost 3 bases to trimming and J lost 0 bases, with 3 bases between them. This CDR3 spans 13 amino acids. CDR3 loop: CASSIASYNEQFF. In DNA form, the CDR3 reads TGTGCCAGTAGTATTGCCTCCTACAATGAGCAGTTCTTC.

By share, this clonotype counts as medium-sized (0.01 to 0.1%). CDR3 sequence (DNA): TGTGCCAGCAGTCCCCGTGGGGTGGGGAATGAGCAGTTCTTC. Translating it yields CASSPRGVGNEQFF. The chain joins TRBV12-3 or TRBV12-4 to TRBJ2-1; D gene ambiguous. The length of the CDR3 is 14 residues. Trimming left V 5 bases short and J 7 bases short, with 15 bases between.

In its sample, this clonotype is large (0.1 to 1%). The V call is TRBV10-3, the J call TRBJ2-3, with 8 bases matching TRBD2. The CDR3 is 15 amino acids. Trimming at V came to 4 bases and at J to 4 bases, leaving 7 bases not matched to a gene. The germline gives CDR1 ENHRY, CDR2 SYGVKD. The CDR3 DNA sequence: TGTGCCATCAGTGGGCGGGGGGCCGACGCAGATACGCAGTATTTT. This translates into CAISGRGADADTQYF.

Relative to its sample, this clonotype is medium-sized. The CDR3 here is CSVEDRLGGEQYF. The CDR3, as DNA: TGCAGCGTTGAAGATCGGTTGGGGGGCGAGCAGTACTTC. The chain uses TRBV29-1 and TRBJ2-7, with D possibly TRBD2 on 6 matching bases. Germline CDR1 reads SQVTM; CDR2 reads ANQGSEA. The CDR3 has 13 residues. V lost 0 bases and J lost 6, with 12 bases in between.

This clonotype is labeled as medium-sized. The genes are TRBV12-3 or TRBV12-4 and TRBJ2-5; TRBD2 matches at 11 bases. The CDR3 length is 16 residues. V gave up 5 bases and J gave up 5 bases; unmatched junction bases: 10. The CDR3 coding sequence is TGTGCCAGCAGTACTCCGGGACTAGCGGACGGGGAGACCCAGTACTTC. It yields the protein CASSTPGLADGETQYF.

This clonotype counts as medium-sized. The V gene is TRBV12-5, the J gene TRBJ2-3; D is possibly TRBD2 (5 bases). The germline V and J ends were trimmed by 6 bases and 6 bases, with 13 bases remaining between them. Germline V gene data show CDR1 as LGHNT and CDR2 as FRNRAP. The CDR3 contains 13 residues. CDR3 residues: CASGSSSGDTQYF. The CDR3 nucleotides read TGTGCTAGTGGGTCATCATCGGGGGATACGCAGTATTTT. Full variable domain (outside the CDR3, taken from reference TRBV12-5 and TRBJ2-3): DARVTQTPRHKVTEMGQEVTMRCQPILGHNTVFWYRQTMMQGLELLAYFRNRAPLDDSGMPKDRFSAEMPDATLATLKIQPSEPRDSAVYFCASGSSSGDTQYFGPGTRLTVL.

With regard to this clonotype: This may come from a read error, since a much larger clone is one base off. The chain joins TRBV28 to TRBJ2-7; tentatively, D is TRBD2 (6 bases). Germline loops: CDR1 MDHEN, CDR2 SYDVKM. There are 14 residues in the CDR3. CDR3 sequence reads: CASSSRLVPYGQYF. The DNA of the CDR3 is TGTGCCAGCAGTTCCAGACTAGTTCCCTACGGGCAGTACTTC.

A few counts support this clonotype. The chain carries TRBV10-3 and TRBJ2-1; the D gene could be TRBD1 or TRBD2 (5 bases each). CDR3 size: 18 residues. Germline V gives CDR1 ENHRY, CDR2 SYGVKD. V dropped 0 bases and J dropped 0 bases, with 15 bases sitting between them. The CDR3 DNA reads TGTGCCATCAGTGAGTCGAGGCCCGGGACCTTCTCCTACAATGAGCAGTTCTTC. Protein product: CAISESRPGTFSYNEQFF.

By share, this clonotype counts as large. This sequence joins TRBV27 and TRBJ1-2; D is uncertain. There are 15 residues in the CDR3. Germline V CDR1 and CDR2: MNHEY, SMNVEV (reference sequence). The V end lost 0 bases, the J end lost 0 bases, and 8 bases lay between the germline ends. The CDR3 here is CASSLSWEANYGYTF. The CDR3 region has the DNA TGTGCCAGCAGTTTATCCTGGGAAGCTAACTATGGCTACACCTTC.

In this sample, this clonotype is large (0.1 to 1%). The chain recombines TRBV2 with TRBJ2-6, with 9 bases matching TRBD1. Germline CDR1 reads SNHLY; CDR2 reads FYNNEI. This CDR3 region has 14 residues. Unmatched junction bases numbered 5, after V lost 10 bases and J lost 4 bases. The CDR3 here is CAKQGAPGANVLTF. DNA for the CDR3: TGTGCCAAACAGGGGGCGCCCGGGGCCAACGTCCTGACTTTC.

V and J are TRBV19 and TRBJ2-7; D might be TRBD2 (5 bases). V lost 5 bases to trimming and J lost 0 bases, with 11 bases between them. Germline V lookup: CDR1 LNHDA, CDR2 SQIVND (reference sequence). CDR3 size: 14 residues. The CDR3 DNA sequence: TGTGCCAGTAGTTTCCGGACTGACTCCTACGAGCAGTACTTC. It specifies CASSFRTDSYEQYF.

This clonotype qualifies as large. The chain couples TRBV7-2 to TRBJ2-3; the match to TRBD2 covers 11 bases. Germline CDR1 and CDR2: SGHTA and FQGNSA. CDR3 size: 18 residues. The V segment lost 1 base and the J segment 3 bases; nucleotides outside the gene matches: 9. CDR3 sequence: CASSLVSGGAGFTDTQYF. The CDR3 DNA sequence: TGTGCCAGCAGCTTAGTTAGCGGGGGGGCTGGGTTTACAGATACGCAGTATTTT.